This T cell receptor beta chain was sequenced during a study of OX40 agonist ivuxolimab in advanced cancers. Concerning the study at large: Ivuxolimab was an agonistic, fully human IgG2 monoclonal antibody directed against OX40 (CD134), a costimulatory receptor. Partial responses occurred in three dose-escalation patients, of whom one had hepatocellular carcinoma and two had cutaneous melanoma. Intravenous ivuxolimab was administered to patients every 2 weeks at six dose levels: 0.01, 0.1, 0.3, 1.5, 3 and 10 mg/kg. In the dose-escalation cohort, 82.7% of patients were male, and the mean age was around 60 years, with a range of about 20 to 79. Patients were allowed to have had prior anti-PD-1, anti-PD-L1 or anti-CTLA-4 therapy, and 40% to 45% of the dose-escalation patients had previously received checkpoint inhibitors. Of the approximately 50 dose-escalation patients, hepatocellular carcinoma was present in about 20, melanoma in about 15, renal cell carcinoma in 9 and head and neck cancer in 9. The paper reports the monotherapy dose-escalation portion (N of about 52 patients) of the phase I ivuxolimab trial. The purpose of peripheral TCRbeta sequencing was to test whether ivuxolimab changed TCR sequence diversity and led to clonal T-cell expansion.

As for this clone: Its antigen target is currently unknown. Nothing much larger sits one base from this clone, and base qualities are not available.

Genomic DNA was isolated from the sorted cells so that the TCRbeta CDR3 region could be sequenced. TCRbeta CDR3 regions were sequenced using the immunoSEQ Assay. Sourced from immuneACCESS, this table was stored by TCRdb with only in-frame sequences that have V and J called. A share of the clones is absent; for the studies checked, an unresolved V gene accounts for under half, and the remainder has no known explanation. The sample table records 70,000 or so clones; around 88% of these occur just once. The ten largest clonotypes hold 2% to 2.5% of the sample. Broad study findings and their caveats: At doses from 0.1 to 3.0 mg/kg, clonal expansion was seen in both CD4+ and CD8+ blood T cells between baseline and week 6. Which antigens the clonally expanded peripheral T cells were specific for was not determined. Low levels of normalized T-cell clonal expansion were also seen in some nonresponding patients. Partial responders in the 0.1-3.0 mg/kg groups had among the lowest normalized peripheral clonal expansion, especially among CD8+ T cells. After ivuxolimab, CD8+ T cells had more expanded clones than CD4+ T cells on average.

Patients with autoimmune disease history or receiving systemic immunosuppression were excluded from the trial. In every dose cohort, peripheral blood was drawn for TCR sequencing at baseline, cycle 4 day 1, and cycle 7 day 1. The samples were taken from a phase I, first-in-human, multicenter, open-label dose-escalation trial of ivuxolimab. Adults with locally advanced or metastatic melanoma, renal cell carcinoma, hepatocellular carcinoma or head and neck squamous cell carcinoma were enrolled in the trial. Before TCR sequencing, CD4+ T cells and CD8+ T cells were sorted from peripheral blood as separate populations. The CDR3 contains 14 residues, cysteine and phenylalanine counted. CDR3 DNA is the only sequence kept; it has 42 bases, read in frame from the first base. The V and J ends are trimmed by 5 bases and 7 bases, leaving 17 bases between them. From the germline V gene, CDR1 is MNHEY and CDR2 is SVGAGI.

The source of this sequence is an adult with an advanced solid tumor such as melanoma, head and neck, liver or kidney cancer. Specimen: CD4+ or CD8+ T cells sorted from blood, collected in a trial of the OX40 agonist ivuxolimab. The rearranged chain carries TRBV6-5 and TRBJ1-1; the D gene is perhaps TRBD1, on 6 matching bases. The CDR3 corresponds to CASSRGGAPGEAFF. The nucleotide sequence reads TGTGCCAGCAGTCGAGGGGGGGCCCCGGGTGAAGCTTTCTTT.